A single TCR beta chain is shown here with its context. The record originates from a study of blood T cells in healthy people across ages. CDR1 is LGHNA and CDR2 is YSLEER in the germline V gene. The V gene lost 4 bases and the J gene lost 2 bases, with 14 bases spanning the gap. There are 15 residues in the CDR3. Alongside a J-beta primer mix, a sample-barcoded 5' primer served in a second PCR lasting roughly 7 to 12 cycles. A single record per CDR3 protein comes from TCRdb applying MiXCR to the 5' RACE reads. Among 1,500,000 or so distinct CDR3 sequences listed, 35% to 45% were seen once. The clonotype was recovered from a woman aged 18-29 years in good health. The chain is built from TRBV4-3 and TRBJ1-2; weak D call: TRBD1 (6 bases). The sample consisted of blood. CDR3 sequence: CASSPGKGVNYGYTF. The CDR3 DNA sequence: TGCGCCAGCAGCCCTGGGAAGGGGGTCAACTATGGCTACACCTTC.